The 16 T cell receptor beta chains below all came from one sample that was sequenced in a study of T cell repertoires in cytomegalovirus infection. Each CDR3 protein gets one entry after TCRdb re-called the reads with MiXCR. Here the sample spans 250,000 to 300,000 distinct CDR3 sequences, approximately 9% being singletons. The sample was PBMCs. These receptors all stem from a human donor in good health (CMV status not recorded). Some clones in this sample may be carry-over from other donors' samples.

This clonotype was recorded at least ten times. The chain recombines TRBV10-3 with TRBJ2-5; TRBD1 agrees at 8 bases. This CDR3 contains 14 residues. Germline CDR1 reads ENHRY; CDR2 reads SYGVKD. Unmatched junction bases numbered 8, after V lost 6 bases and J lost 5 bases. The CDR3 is CAISLTGEGETQYF. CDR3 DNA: TGTGCCATCAGCCTGACAGGGGAAGGGGAGACCCAGTACTTC.

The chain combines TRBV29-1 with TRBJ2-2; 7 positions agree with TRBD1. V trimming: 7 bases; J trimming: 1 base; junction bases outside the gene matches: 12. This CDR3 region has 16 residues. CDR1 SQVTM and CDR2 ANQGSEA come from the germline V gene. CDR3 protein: CSDDRVKFMNTGELFF. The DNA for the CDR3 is TGCAGCGATGACAGGGTGAAATTTATGAACACCGGGGAGCTGTTTTTT.

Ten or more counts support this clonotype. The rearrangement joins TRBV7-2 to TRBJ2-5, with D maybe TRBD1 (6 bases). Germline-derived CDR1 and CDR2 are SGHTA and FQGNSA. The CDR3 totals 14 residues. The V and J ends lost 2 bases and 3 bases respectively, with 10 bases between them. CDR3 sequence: CASSLRRTEETQYF. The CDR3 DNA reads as TGTGCCAGCAGCTTACGCCGGACAGAAGAGACCCAGTACTTC.

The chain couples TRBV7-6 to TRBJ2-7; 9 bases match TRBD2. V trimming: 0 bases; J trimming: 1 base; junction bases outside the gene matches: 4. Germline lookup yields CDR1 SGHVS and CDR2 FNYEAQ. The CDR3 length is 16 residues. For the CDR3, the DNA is TGTGCCAGCAGCTTAGCCCTAGCGGGACTTTCCTACGAGCAGTACTTC. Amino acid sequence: CASSLALAGLSYEQYF.

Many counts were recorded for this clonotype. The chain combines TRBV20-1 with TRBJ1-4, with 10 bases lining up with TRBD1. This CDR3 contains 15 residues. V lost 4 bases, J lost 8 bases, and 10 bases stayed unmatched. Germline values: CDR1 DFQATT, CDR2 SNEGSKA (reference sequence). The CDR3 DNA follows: TGCAGTGCTACACCGGGACAGGGGCTCGTAGAAAAACTGTTTTTT. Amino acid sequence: CSATPGQGLVEKLFF.

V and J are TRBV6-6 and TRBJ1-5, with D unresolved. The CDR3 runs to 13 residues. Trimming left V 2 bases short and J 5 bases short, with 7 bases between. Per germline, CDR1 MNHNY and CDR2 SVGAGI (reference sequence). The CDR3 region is CASSYDGDQPQHF. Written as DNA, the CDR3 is TGTGCCAGCAGTTACGACGGAGATCAGCCCCAGCATTTT.

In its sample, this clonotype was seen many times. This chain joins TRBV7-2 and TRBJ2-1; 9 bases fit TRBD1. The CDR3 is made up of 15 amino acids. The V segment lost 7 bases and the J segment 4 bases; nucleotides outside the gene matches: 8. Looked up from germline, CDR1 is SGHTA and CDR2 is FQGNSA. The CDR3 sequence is CASTFGTGTYNEQFF. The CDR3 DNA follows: TGTGCCAGCACCTTCGGGACAGGGACATACAATGAGCAGTTCTTC.

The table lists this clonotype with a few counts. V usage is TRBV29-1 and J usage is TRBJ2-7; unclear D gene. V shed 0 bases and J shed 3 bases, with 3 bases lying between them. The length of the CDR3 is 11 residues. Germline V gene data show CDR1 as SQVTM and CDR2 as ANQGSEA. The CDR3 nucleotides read TGCAGCGTTGAAGATGTCTACGAGCAGTACTTC. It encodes CSVEDVYEQYF.

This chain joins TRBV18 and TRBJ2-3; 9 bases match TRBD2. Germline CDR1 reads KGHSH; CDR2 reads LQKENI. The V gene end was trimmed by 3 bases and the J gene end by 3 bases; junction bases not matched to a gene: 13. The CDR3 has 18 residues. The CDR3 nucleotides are TGTGCCAGCTCACCTCGGGGCGGCGCTAGCGGGGATACAGATACGCAGTATTTT. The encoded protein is CASSPRGGASGDTDTQYF. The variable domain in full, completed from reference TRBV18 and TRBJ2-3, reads NAGVMQNPRHLVRRRGQEARLRCSPMKGHSHVYWYRQLPEEGLKFMVYLQKENIIDESGMPKERFSAEFPKEGPSILRIQQVVRGDSAAYFCASSPRGGASGDTDTQYFGPGTRLTVL.

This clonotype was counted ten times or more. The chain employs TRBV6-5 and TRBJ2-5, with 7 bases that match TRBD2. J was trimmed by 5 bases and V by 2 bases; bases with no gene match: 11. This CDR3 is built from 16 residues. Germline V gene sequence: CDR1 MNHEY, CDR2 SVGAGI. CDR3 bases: TGTGCCAGCAGTTACGAGAGGGCAAGCGGGATTGAGACCCAGTACTTC. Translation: CASSYERASGIETQYF.

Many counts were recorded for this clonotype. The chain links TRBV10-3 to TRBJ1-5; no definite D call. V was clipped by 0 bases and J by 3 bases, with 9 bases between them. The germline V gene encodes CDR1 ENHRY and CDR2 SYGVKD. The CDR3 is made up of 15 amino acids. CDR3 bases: TGTGCCATCAGTGAGTCGATGGGCAACAATCAGCCCCAGCATTTT. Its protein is CAISESMGNNQPQHF.

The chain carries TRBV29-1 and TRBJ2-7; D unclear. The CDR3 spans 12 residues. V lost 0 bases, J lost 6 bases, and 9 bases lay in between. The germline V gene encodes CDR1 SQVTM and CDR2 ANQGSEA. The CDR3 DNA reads TGCAGCGTTGAAGATTGGGGTGGCGAGCAGTACTTC. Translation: CSVEDWGGEQYF.

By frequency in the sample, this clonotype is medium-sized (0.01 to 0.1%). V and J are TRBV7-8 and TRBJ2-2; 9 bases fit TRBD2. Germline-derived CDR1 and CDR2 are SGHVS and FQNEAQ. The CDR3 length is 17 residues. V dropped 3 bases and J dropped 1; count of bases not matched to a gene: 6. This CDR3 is CASSFALAGRNTGELFF. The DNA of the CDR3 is TGTGCCAGCAGCTTCGCACTAGCGGGCAGGAACACCGGGGAGCTGTTTTTT. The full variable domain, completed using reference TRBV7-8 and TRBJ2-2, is GAGVSQSPRYKVAKRGQDVALRCDPISGHVSLFWYQQALGQGPEFLTYFQNEAQLDKSGLPSDRFFAERPEGSVSTLKIQRTQQEDSAVYLCASSFALAGRNTGELFFGEGSRLTVL.

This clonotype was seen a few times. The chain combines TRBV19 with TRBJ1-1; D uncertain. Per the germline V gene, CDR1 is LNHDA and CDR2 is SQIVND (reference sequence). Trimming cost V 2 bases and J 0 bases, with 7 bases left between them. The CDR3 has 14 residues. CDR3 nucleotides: TGTGCCAGTAGTATATACATTATGAACACTGAAGCTTTCTTT. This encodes CASSIYIMNTEAFF.

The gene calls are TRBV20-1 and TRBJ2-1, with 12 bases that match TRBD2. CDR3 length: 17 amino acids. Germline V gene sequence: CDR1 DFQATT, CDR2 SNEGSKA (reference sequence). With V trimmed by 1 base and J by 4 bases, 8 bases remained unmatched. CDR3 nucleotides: TGCAGTGCTAGAGGTTGGACTAGCGGGGAAACGTACAATGAGCAGTTCTTC. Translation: CSARGWTSGETYNEQFF.

As DNA, the CDR3 is TGTGCCAGCAGCTGGGGCCGGGATCAGCATGGCTACACCTTC. Encoded protein: CASSWGRDQHGYTF. V gene TRBV11-2 combines with J gene TRBJ1-2; D perhaps matches TRBD1 (5 bases). In germline, CDR1 is SGHAT, CDR2 FQNNGV. The CDR3 extends over 14 amino acids. Deletions cut 4 bases from V and 6 bases from J, with 15 bases between.